The rows below give T cell receptor beta chains drawn from one sample of a study of CD8 T cells in ankylosing spondylitis. TCRdb reprocessed the 5' RACE reads via MiXCR and lists one record per CDR3 protein. The sample lists 500,000 to 650,000 distinct CDR3 sequences, approximately 5.3% seen once, with 3.5% in the top ten. Sequenced sample: blood, either unsorted or a sorted T cell fraction (not recorded which). These receptors were collected from a male donor with ankylosing spondylitis. CDR3s include the opening cysteine and the closing phenylalanine or tryptophan. Fields, in order: J gene, CDR3 length, V gene, CDR3 protein.

TRBJ1-1 15 TRBV6-1 CASSEFGTGNTEAFF
TRBJ2-5 16 TRBV9 CASSPFRLAGGETQYF
TRBJ2-2 14 TRBV28 CASRPGQPTGELFF
TRBJ1-5 14 TRBV5-1 CASSTGTGHQPQHF
TRBJ2-7 16 TRBV4-2 CASSQDPLAGEDEQYF
TRBJ1-1 14 TRBV27 CASSLTPGRSEAFF
TRBJ2-6 17 TRBV18 CASSPLPGSSGANVLTF
TRBJ2-5 14 TRBV29-1 CSVGLLAGGETQYF
TRBJ2-2 16 TRBV28 CASKTSGQGNTGELFF
TRBJ1-2 16 TRBV5-8 CASSLAGQRRGYGYTF
TRBJ1-1 13 TRBV20-1 CSAFGAFDTEAFF
TRBJ2-5 14 TRBV7-2 CASSSPGIVETQYF
TRBJ2-7 14 TRBV11-3 CASSLEDGRGKQYF
TRBJ2-5 14 TRBV10-1 CASSDLDLQETQYF
TRBJ1-2 14 TRBV20-1 CSATGGAASDGYTF
TRBJ2-1 15 TRBV20-1 CSARDGTHSYNEQFF
TRBJ2-5 12 TRBV20-1 CSVLAFRETQYF
TRBJ1-2 15 TRBV5-1 CASSLYPQGSYGYTF
TRBJ2-2 15 TRBV15 CATSIEGRDTGELFF
TRBJ1-1 14 TRBV18 CASSPRQGTTEAFF
TRBJ2-5 14 TRBV29-1 CSVRDRGLEETQYF
TRBJ2-7 16 TRBV7-2 CASSQRAARPSYEQYF
TRBJ2-1 14 TRBV5-6 CASSLGANYNEQFF
TRBJ1-3 14 TRBV6-1 CASIVQGPGNTIYF
TRBJ2-1 14 TRBV7-2 CASNYRGRLSEQFF
TRBJ2-3 18 TRBV7-2 CASSFRVLTGGRGDTQYF
TRBJ2-7 13 TRBV3-1 CASSPSDRGPQYF
TRBJ1-4 16 TRBV5-1 CASSRGQGDAGEKLFF
TRBJ1-2 15 TRBV7-2 CASSPGTGVNYGYTF
TRBJ1-6 14 TRBV20-1 CSALTGSYNSPLHF